This TCR beta chain is from a study of CD8 T cells in Susac syndrome. After extraction with the RNeasy kit, roughly 0.45 to 1 ug of the RNA was reverse transcribed using random hexamers. Amplification of TCR beta CDR3 used immunoSEQ multiplex PCR across 54 Vbeta and 13 Jbeta. TCRdb re-analysed the immunoSEQ multiplex PCR reads in MiXCR, keeping a single row per CDR3 protein. The data show approximately 110,000 distinct CDR3 sequences, approximately 95% seen once. Losses at the gene ends were 4 bases for V and 7 bases for J; bases not matched to a gene: 10. This CDR3 has 16 amino acids. TCR beta sequencing covered blood CD8+ and CD4+ T cells. The multiple sclerosis controls consisted of treatment-naive patients with relapsing-remitting disease, either stable or active. The CD8+ and CD4+ T cells were isolated magnetically using a negative isolation approach, whereas the TEMRA cells were enriched by FACS.

The rearrangement joins TRBV12-3 or TRBV12-4 to TRBJ2-2, with 9 bases fitting TRBD1. The clonotype originates from a human donor with multiple sclerosis. The source material was CD8+ T cells from PBMCs. In DNA, the CDR3 is TGTGCCAGCAGTTCCGGGACAGGGTACCTAGGCGGGGAGCTGTTTTTT. This sequence encodes CASSSGTGYLGGELFF.